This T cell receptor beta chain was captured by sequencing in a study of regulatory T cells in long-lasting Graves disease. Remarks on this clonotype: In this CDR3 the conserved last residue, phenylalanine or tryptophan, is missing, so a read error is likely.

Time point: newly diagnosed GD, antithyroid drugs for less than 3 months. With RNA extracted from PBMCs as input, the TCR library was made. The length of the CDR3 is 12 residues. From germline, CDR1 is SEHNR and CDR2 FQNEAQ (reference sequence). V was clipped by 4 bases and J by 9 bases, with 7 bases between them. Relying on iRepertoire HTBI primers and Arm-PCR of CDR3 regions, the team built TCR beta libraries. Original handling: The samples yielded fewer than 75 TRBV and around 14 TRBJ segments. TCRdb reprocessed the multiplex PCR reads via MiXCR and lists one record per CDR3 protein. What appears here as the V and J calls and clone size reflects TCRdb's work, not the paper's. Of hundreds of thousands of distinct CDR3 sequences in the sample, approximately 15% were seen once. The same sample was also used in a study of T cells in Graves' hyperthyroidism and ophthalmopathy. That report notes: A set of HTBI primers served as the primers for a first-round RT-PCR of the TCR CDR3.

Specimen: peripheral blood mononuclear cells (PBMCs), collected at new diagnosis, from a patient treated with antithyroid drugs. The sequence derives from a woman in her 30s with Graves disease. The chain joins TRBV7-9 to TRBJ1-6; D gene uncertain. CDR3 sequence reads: CASSYNPSPLHS. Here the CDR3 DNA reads TGTGCCAGCAGCTACAATCCTTCACCCCTCCACTCT.